These 5 T cell receptor beta chains share one sample of origin, sequenced in a study of T cell responses to AZD1222 COVID-19 vaccine. Profiled with immunoSEQ multiplex PCR; TCRdb holds only in-frame clones, not every one. The table records about 67,000 clones, around 84% of them present only once. The source was peripheral blood, collected on day 0 of AZD1222 vaccination. The source of these receptors is an adult in good health.

J is TRBJ1-4 and V is TRBV28; TRBD1 might be the D (5 bases). Looked up from germline, CDR1 is MDHEN and CDR2 is SYDVKM. The CDR3 runs to 14 residues. The DNA of the CDR3 is TGTGGCACTCTTCCGGGACGGCTGAATGAAAAACTGTTTTTT. This sequence encodes CGTLPGRLNEKLFF.

The CDR3: CASSLVNLYEQYF. The CDR3 nucleotides are TGTGCCAGCAGCTTAGTAAACCTCTACGAGCAGTACTTC. The V and J genes are TRBV7-9 and TRBJ2-7; no clear D gene. This CDR3 has 13 residues. The V end was cut by 1 base, the J end by 3 bases, with 7 bases between. Germline lookup yields CDR1 SEHNR and CDR2 FQNEAQ (reference sequence).

V is TRBV12-3 or TRBV12-4 and J is TRBJ1-2; tentatively, D is TRBD1 (5 bases). The germline V and J ends were trimmed by 2 bases and 8 bases, with 6 bases remaining between them. The CDR3 consists of 11 residues. The CDR3 sequence is CASSLNRGYTF. As DNA, the CDR3 is TGTGCCAGCAGTTTAAACAGGGGCTACACCTTC.

The chain is built from TRBV18 and TRBJ1-1; D unclear. Germline CDR1 reads KGHSH; CDR2 reads LQKENI. V was pared by 5 bases and J by 1 base, with 8 bases between. CDR3 length: 13 residues. CDR3 nucleotide sequence: TGTGCCAGCTCAACACGACAGAACACTGAAGCTTTCTTT. It is translated as CASSTRQNTEAFF.

The chain combines TRBV27 with TRBJ1-4, with 9 bases matching TRBD1. CDR1 and CDR2 (germline): MNHEY, SMNVEV (reference sequence). J lost 5 bases, V lost 5 bases, and 6 bases had no gene match. The CDR3 loop spans 15 amino acids. This CDR3 reads CASSPTGTGNEKLFF. Written as DNA, the CDR3 is TGTGCCAGCAGTCCAACCGGGACAGGGAATGAAAAACTGTTTTTT.